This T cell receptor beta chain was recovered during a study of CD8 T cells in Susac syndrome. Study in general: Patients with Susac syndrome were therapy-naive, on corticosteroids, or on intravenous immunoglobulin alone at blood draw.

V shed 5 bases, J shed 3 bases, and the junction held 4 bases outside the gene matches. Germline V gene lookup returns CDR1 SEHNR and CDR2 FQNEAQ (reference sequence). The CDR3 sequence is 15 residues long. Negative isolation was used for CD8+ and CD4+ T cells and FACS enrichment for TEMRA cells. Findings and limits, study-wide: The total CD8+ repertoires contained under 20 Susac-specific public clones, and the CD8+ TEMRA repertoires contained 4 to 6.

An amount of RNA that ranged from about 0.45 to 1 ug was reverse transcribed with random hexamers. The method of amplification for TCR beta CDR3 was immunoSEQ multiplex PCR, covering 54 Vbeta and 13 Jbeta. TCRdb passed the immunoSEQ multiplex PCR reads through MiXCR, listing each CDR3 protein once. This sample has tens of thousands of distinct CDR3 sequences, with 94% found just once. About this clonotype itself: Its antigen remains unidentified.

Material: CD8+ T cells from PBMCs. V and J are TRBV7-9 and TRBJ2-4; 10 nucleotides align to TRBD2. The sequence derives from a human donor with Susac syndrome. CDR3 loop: CASSSGGAVKNIQYF. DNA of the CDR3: TGTGCCAGCAGCAGCGGGGGGGCTGTCAAAAACATTCAGTACTTC.